This T cell receptor (beta chain) is from a study of cytomegalovirus exposure and HLA in healthy donors. In the study overall: Among several hundred genotyped donors, more than 65% fell in the Caucasian-associated ancestry cluster.

Remarks on this clone: Its antigen is unknown.

The PCR made use of 60 Vbeta and 13 Jbeta primers. Assay: immunoSEQ multiplex PCR; the TCRdb copy retains only in-frame clones and omits some. The table records 40,000 to 45,000 clones, around 62% of them present only once. The CDR3 is made up of 14 amino acids. V dropped 2 bases and J dropped 4 bases, with 12 bases sitting between them. Germline assignment: CDR1 SGHTS and CDR2 YDEGEE. Broader study findings: Earlier analysis looked at TCR beta V segments, and most were productive about 87% or about 30% of the time. A later analysis linked a missense variant in DCLRE1C to the trimming of TCR beta V and J genes. A few CMV-associated chains were confirmed in vitro to be specific for CMV antigens.

The specimen sequenced was PBMCs. The source is a human donor in good health. This sequence joins TRBV5-8 and TRBJ1-2, with D maybe TRBD1 (5 bases). The CDR3 DNA reads as TGTGCCAGCAGCTTCAGGGTTCGAGCCTATGGCTACACCTTC. It is translated as CASSFRVRAYGYTF.